The present TCR beta chain was sequenced within a study of blood T cell repertoires in COVID-19. Assay used: immunoSEQ multiplex PCR; TCRdb lists only in-frame clones, some missing. The sample lists about 64,000 clones; 85% to 90% were seen once. Germline CDR1 and CDR2: MDHEN and SYDVKM. Trimming stripped 5 bases from V and 8 bases from J, with 15 bases between. The CDR3 covers 13 residues. The receptor's source is a man aged 50 or older with active COVID-19. Sequences were obtained from peripheral blood. The chain employs TRBV28 and TRBJ1-2, with a possible D match to TRBD1 (6 bases). In DNA, the CDR3 is TGTGCCAGCAGTCAACAGGGTCCGGGGGGCTACACCTTC. Translated, it gives CASSQQGPGGYTF.